This T cell receptor beta chain is drawn from a study of shared clonotypes between healthy human individuals. Overall study findings and caveats: Rarefaction demonstrated incomplete sorted-subset sequencing despite large depth.

V lost 3 bases to trimming and J lost 2 bases; unmatched junction nucleotides: 5. This CDR3 spans 15 amino acids. Germline loops: CDR1 SGDLS, CDR2 YYNGEE. As for this clone: Its antigen remains unknown.

It was across several immunoSEQ plates that each subset's genomic DNA was evenly split. The table came from immunoSEQ multiplex PCR; TCRdb's copy has only in-frame clones and leaves some out. Of about 320,000 clones listed, around 87% were seen once; the top ten hold 15% to 20%. The sequence was obtained from a man in his late teens or twenties in good health. This chain connects TRBV9 to TRBJ2-1, with TRBD2 identical over 7 bases. Source material: memory CD8+ T cells sorted from blood. Subset meaning: CD45RO+ cells pooled with CCR7-negative TemRA cells. CDR3 in DNA: TGTGCCAGCAGCGCGAGCGGGAACACCTACAATGAGCAGTTCTTC. Its protein is CASSASGNTYNEQFF.